Each of the 30 T cell receptor beta chains below was sequenced from the same sample in a study of OX40 agonist ivuxolimab in advanced cancers. Only in-frame clones appear in the TCRdb table, and some are missing; sequencing was by immunoSEQ multiplex PCR. The sample has tens of thousands of clones; about four fifths are singletons. Sequenced material: CD4+ or CD8+ T cells sorted from blood, taken in a trial of the OX40 agonist ivuxolimab. All receptors derive from an adult with an advanced solid tumor such as melanoma, head and neck, liver or kidney cancer.

Here the CDR3 reads CATSRPSRGNNEQFF. The CDR3 region has the DNA TGTGCCACCAGCAGACCGAGCAGAGGGAACAATGAGCAGTTCTTC. The V gene is TRBV15, the J gene TRBJ2-1; TRBD2 might be the D (5 bases). This CDR3 spans 15 amino acids. Trimming took off 2 bases at V and 5 bases at J, with 13 bases between the two ends. Germline loops: CDR1 LNHNV, CDR2 YYDKDF (reference sequence).

This sequence joins TRBV7-8 and TRBJ2-5; 12 bases are a match to TRBD2. V lost 4 bases to trimming and J lost 7 bases; unmatched junction nucleotides: 7. In germline, CDR1 is SGHVS, CDR2 FQNEAQ. The CDR3 runs 15 residues. The CDR3 DNA follows: TGTGCCAGCAGCTCACCGACTAGCGGGAGTGGGACCCAGTACTTC. Amino acids: CASSSPTSGSGTQYF.

The chain joins TRBV7-3 to TRBJ1-2; 7 positions agree with TRBD1. After removal of 2 bases from V and 6 bases from J, the junction contained 12 bases not matched to a gene. Germline-derived CDR1 and CDR2 are SGHTA and FQGTGA. This CDR3 is 16 amino acids long. The CDR3 loop reads CASSLALGQRVDGYTF. As DNA, the CDR3 is TGTGCCAGCAGCTTAGCCCTGGGACAGAGGGTGGATGGCTACACCTTC.

J is TRBJ2-5 and V is TRBV5-1, with D possibly matching TRBD2 (5 bases). The CDR3 is 13 amino acids. Trimming pared 4 bases from V and 4 bases from J, leaving 11 bases between. Germline loops: CDR1 SGHRS, CDR2 YFSETQ. The chain's CDR3 is CASSPWERETQYF. Here the CDR3 DNA reads TGCGCCAGCAGCCCTTGGGAGCGAGAGACCCAGTACTTC.

The genes are TRBV11-2 and TRBJ2-1; 7 bases align to TRBD2. CDR1 and CDR2 (germline): SGHAT, FQNNGV. This CDR3 has 16 residues. The V gene end was trimmed by 1 base and the J gene end by 6 bases; junction bases not matched to a gene: 9. The CDR3 nucleotides read TGTGCCAGCAGCTTAGGGGCTAGCGGAGTCCCCAATGAGCAGTTCTTC. As protein: CASSLGASGVPNEQFF.

The chain couples TRBV6-5 to TRBJ2-3; D gene unclear. The CDR3 sequence is 15 residues long. V dropped 4 bases and J dropped 2 bases, with 13 bases sitting between them. CDR1 is MNHEY, CDR2 SVGAGI, per germline. In nucleotides, the CDR3 is TGTGCCAGCAGTTCCCCAGGTAGATCCACAGATACGCAGTATTTT. Its translation: CASSSPGRSTDTQYF.

This rearrangement joins TRBV25-1 to TRBJ1-1; 9 bases match TRBD1. The CDR3 runs 13 residues. The J segment lost 12 bases and the V segment lost 4 bases, leaving 9 bases of the junction unmatched. Germline V CDR1 and CDR2: MGHDK, SYGVNS. In DNA form, the CDR3 reads TGTGCCAGCAGTGCCGGGACAGGGTCTAAGACTTTCTTT. Protein sequence: CASSAGTGSKTFF.

The gene calls are TRBV5-4 and TRBJ2-2; 8 nucleotides align to TRBD2. This CDR3 has 15 amino acids. Germline V gene sequence: CDR1 SGHNT, CDR2 YYREEE (reference sequence). V lost 4 bases and J lost 8; bases outside the gene matches: 10. DNA of the CDR3: TGTGCCAGCAGCCCCCTGGCGGGGGGAATGGGGGAGCTGTTTTTT. This encodes CASSPLAGGMGELFF.

The chain carries TRBV7-9 and TRBJ2-2; TRBD2 agrees at 14 bases. CDR3 size: 18 residues. Germline-derived CDR1 and CDR2 are SEHNR and FQNEAQ (reference sequence). The V segment lost 5 bases and the J segment 3 bases; nucleotides outside the gene matches: 8. CDR3 bases: TGTGCCAGCAGCGGAAGAAAGGGACTAGCGGGGGACACCGGGGAGCTGTTTTTT. Its protein product is CASSGRKGLAGDTGELFF. Complete variable domain (other parts from reference TRBV7-9 and TRBJ2-2): DTGVSQNPRHKITKRGQNVTFRCDPISEHNRLYWYRQTLGQGPEFLTYFQNEAQLEKSRLLSDRFSAERPKGSFSTLEIQRTEQGDSAMYLCASSGRKGLAGDTGELFFGEGSRLTVL.

The chain carries TRBV5-5 and TRBJ1-5; D unclear. The length of the CDR3 is 15 residues. V was shortened by 2 bases and J by 7 bases, with 16 bases between the two germline ends. From germline, CDR1 is SGHKS and CDR2 YYEKEE (reference sequence). CDR3 in DNA: TGTGCCAGCAGCTTCTCCCTCGGGCAGAGCCAGCCCCAGCATTTT. Its translation is CASSFSLGQSQPQHF.

The chain recombines TRBV5-8 with TRBJ2-5, with 9 positions matching TRBD1. The V segment lost 2 bases and the J segment 6 bases; nucleotides outside the gene matches: 5. Looked up from germline, CDR1 is SGHTS and CDR2 is YDEGEE. The CDR3 spans 14 residues. Here the CDR3 reads CASSFRQGGKTQYF. CDR3 nucleotide sequence: TGTGCCAGCAGCTTTAGACAGGGGGGAAAGACCCAGTACTTC.

This chain links TRBV6-5 with TRBJ2-4; 8 bases line up with TRBD1. Trimming took 4 bases from V and 8 from J; bases not matched to a gene: 7. CDR1 is MNHEY, CDR2 SVGAGI, per germline. CDR3 length: 14 amino acids. CDR3 residues: CASSFGTGVDIQYF. For the CDR3, the DNA is TGTGCCAGCAGTTTCGGGACAGGCGTCGACATTCAGTACTTC.

This clone was seen more than once but under ten times. The chain combines TRBV2 with TRBJ1-5; a weak D match, TRBD1 (6 bases). The CDR3 is 13 residues long. Germline CDR1 is SNHLY and CDR2 is FYNNEI. Trimming left V 8 bases short and J 5 bases short, with 13 bases between. The CDR3 DNA reads TGTGCCAGCGGACAGTCTACTCATCAGCCCCAGCATTTT. This translates into CASGQSTHQPQHF.

The chain is built from TRBV11-2 and TRBJ1-3; D is uncertain. The CDR3 covers 12 residues. V was cut by 6 bases and J by 4 bases, with 7 bases left in between. Germline V CDR1 and CDR2: SGHAT, FQNNGV. CDR3 residues: CASSSEGNTIYF. The DNA for the CDR3 is TGTGCCAGCAGTTCCGAGGGAAACACCATATATTTT.

V is TRBV30 and J is TRBJ2-5; possibly TRBD1 for D (6 bases). This CDR3 contains 15 residues. Germline V lookup: CDR1 GTSNPN, CDR2 SVGIG (reference sequence). Trimming took off 4 bases at V and 6 bases at J, with 21 bases between the two ends. Here the CDR3 DNA reads TGTGCCTGGAACCCGAGGGACATCCCCCGAAAGACCCAGTACTTC. It codes for CAWNPRDIPRKTQYF. The whole variable domain, remainder taken from reference TRBV30 and TRBJ2-5, is SQTIHQWPATLVQPVGSPLSLECTVEGTSNPNLYWYRQAAGRGLQLLFYSVGIGQISSEVPQNLSASRPQDRQFILSSKKLLLSDSGFYLCAWNPRDIPRKTQYFGPGTRLLVL.

The V and J genes are TRBV6-5 and TRBJ2-7, with 8 bases matching TRBD1. Trimming took 2 bases from V and 2 from J; bases not matched to a gene: 2. Per germline, CDR1 MNHEY and CDR2 SVGAGI. CDR3 length: 14 amino acids. The CDR3 protein is CASSYGTGTYEQYF. As DNA, the CDR3 is TGTGCCAGCAGTTACGGGACAGGAACCTACGAGCAGTACTTC.

In this sample, this clone is medium-sized. The J gene is TRBJ1-1, the V gene TRBV9, with TRBD1 identical over 8 bases. Per the germline V gene, CDR1 is SGDLS and CDR2 is YYNGEE. V trimming: 3 bases; J trimming: 5 bases; junction bases outside the gene matches: 6. The CDR3 is made up of 14 amino acids. The CDR3 region is CASSETGVWTEAFF. CDR3 nucleotide sequence: TGTGCCAGCAGCGAGACAGGGGTTTGGACTGAAGCTTTCTTT.

This chain connects TRBV27 to TRBJ2-1, with 9 positions matching TRBD1. Germline CDR1 and CDR2: MNHEY and SMNVEV (reference sequence). The CDR3 runs 15 residues. After removal of 5 bases from V and 4 bases from J, the junction contained 6 bases not matched to a gene. CDR3 loop: CASSQQGATYNEQFF. DNA for the CDR3: TGTGCCAGCAGTCAACAGGGGGCTACGTACAATGAGCAGTTCTTC.

J is TRBJ2-5 and V is TRBV28; 10 bases align to TRBD1. The CDR3 totals 16 residues. V shed 4 bases and J 4 bases; nucleotides not matched to a gene: 9. CDR1 is MDHEN, CDR2 SYDVKM, per germline. CDR3 coding DNA: TGTGCCAGCAGTTCTAGACAGGGGGCACACCGAGAGACCCAGTACTTC. Translating it yields CASSSRQGAHRETQYF.

The gene calls are TRBV19 and TRBJ2-5; 9 bases line up with TRBD2. The V gene's germline CDR1 is LNHDA and CDR2 SQIVND (reference sequence). The J segment lost 2 bases and the V segment lost 2 bases, leaving 3 bases of the junction unmatched. The CDR3 extends over 15 amino acids. In DNA, the CDR3 is TGTGCCAGTAGTATACTAGCGGGACAACAAGAGACCCAGTACTTC. Translating gives CASSILAGQQETQYF.

The chain has TRBV28 and TRBJ1-4, with 10 positions matching TRBD1. The germline V gene has CDR1 MDHEN and CDR2 SYDVKM. V lost 5 bases and J lost 7; bases outside the gene matches: 13. This CDR3 has 17 residues. CDR3 in amino acids: CASSSTGQGYFGEKLFF. The DNA for the CDR3 is TGTGCCAGCAGTAGCACGGGACAGGGGTACTTTGGTGAAAAACTGTTTTTT.

This chain links TRBV6-5 with TRBJ2-5; either TRBD1 or TRBD2 may fit D (5 bases each). V lost 2 bases to trimming and J lost 4 bases, with 11 bases between them. The CDR3 runs 14 residues. The germline gives CDR1 MNHEY, CDR2 SVGAGI. CDR3 DNA sequence: TGTGCCAGCAGTTACGGGACCACCGGAGAGACCCAGTACTTC. It yields the protein CASSYGTTGETQYF.

This CDR3 reads CASSQGAGQPQHF. CDR3 coding DNA: TGTGCCAGTAGTCAGGGGGCTGGGCAGCCCCAGCATTTT. This rearrangement joins TRBV19 to TRBJ1-5; TRBD1 matches at 8 bases. CDR3 size: 13 residues. Germline V gene data show CDR1 as LNHDA and CDR2 as SQIVND (reference sequence). The ends lost 5 bases at V and 7 bases at J; junction bases unmatched: 4.

The chain has TRBV10-1 and TRBJ2-1; a possible D gene is TRBD1 (5 bases). V was cut by 4 bases and J by 3 bases, with 7 bases left in between. CDR3 length: 13 residues. The germline V gene has CDR1 WNHNN and CDR2 SYGVQD (reference sequence). The CDR3 protein is CASSARVYNEQFF. CDR3 coding DNA: TGCGCCAGCAGTGCCAGGGTCTACAATGAGCAGTTCTTC.

The chain is built from TRBV7-8 and TRBJ1-3; D ambiguous. Germline V gives CDR1 SGHVS, CDR2 FQNEAQ. V lost 1 base and J 6 bases, leaving 13 bases between the germline ends. The CDR3 has 15 amino acids. CDR3 sequence (DNA): TGTGCCAGCAGCTTAGGAGAGGATCGCTCAAACACCATATATTTT. Its translation: CASSLGEDRSNTIYF.

The chain links TRBV6-4 to TRBJ2-3, with 7 bases that match TRBD2. This CDR3 region has 15 residues. Losses at the gene ends were 4 bases for V and 0 bases for J; bases not matched to a gene: 4. CDR1 and CDR2 (germline): MRHNA, SNTAGT. CDR3 DNA: TGTGCCAGCAGTGTCTCGCGGGAGAGCACAGATACGCAGTATTTT. Residues: CASSVSRESTDTQYF.

The V and J genes are TRBV5-4 and TRBJ2-3, with 10 bases fitting TRBD2. Germline-derived CDR1 and CDR2 are SGHNT and YYREEE (reference sequence). The junction had 3 bases not matched to a gene; V was cut back by 0 bases and J by 2 bases. The CDR3 is made up of 16 amino acids. Written as DNA, the CDR3 is TGTGCCAGCAGCTTGGGGACTAGCGGCCACACAGATACGCAGTATTTT. Its protein product is CASSLGTSGHTDTQYF.

V and J are TRBV2 and TRBJ1-2; D remains unclear. Germline lookup yields CDR1 SNHLY and CDR2 FYNNEI. The V end lost 5 bases, the J end lost 7 bases, and 8 bases lay between the germline ends. The CDR3 sequence is 11 residues long. Here the CDR3 reads CASSPRIGYTF. The CDR3 coding sequence is TGTGCCAGCAGTCCCCGTATTGGCTACACCTTC.

This clone was detected a few times. The rearrangement joins TRBV2 to TRBJ1-2; D remains unclear. The CDR3 totals 11 residues. Germline V gene lookup returns CDR1 SNHLY and CDR2 FYNNEI. The ends were cut back, 4 bases at V and 8 bases at J, with 8 bases in the middle. The CDR3 nucleotides read TGTGCCAGCAGTGGCGGGAGCGGCTACACCTTC. Encoded protein: CASSGGSGYTF.

J is TRBJ2-7 and V is TRBV27, with unresolved D. CDR3 length equals 16 residues. The V gene's germline CDR1 is MNHEY and CDR2 SMNVEV (reference sequence). V was shortened by 0 bases and J by 2 bases, with 14 bases between the two germline ends. DNA of the CDR3: TGTGCCAGCAGTTTATCCGGGCAGACCTACACCTACGAGCAGTACTTC. Its protein product is CASSLSGQTYTYEQYF.